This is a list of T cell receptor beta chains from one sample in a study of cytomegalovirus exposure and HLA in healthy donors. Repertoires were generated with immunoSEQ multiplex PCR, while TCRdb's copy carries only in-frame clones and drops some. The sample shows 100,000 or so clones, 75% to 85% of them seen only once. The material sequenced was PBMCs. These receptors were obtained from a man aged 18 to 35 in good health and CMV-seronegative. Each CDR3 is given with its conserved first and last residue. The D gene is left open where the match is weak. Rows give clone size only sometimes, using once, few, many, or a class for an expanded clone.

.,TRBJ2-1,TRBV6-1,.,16,TGTGCCAGCAATGAATTCCGGCAGGCACCCTACAATGAGCAGTTCTTC,CASNEFRQAPYNEQFF
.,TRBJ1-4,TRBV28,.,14,TGTGCCAGCAGTTTGGGGGGGCGGGATGAAAAACTGTTTTTT,CASSLGGRDEKLFF
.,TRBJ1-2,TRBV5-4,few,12,TGTGCCAGCAGCTTTCAGGGATGGGGCTACACCTTC,CASSFQGWGYTF
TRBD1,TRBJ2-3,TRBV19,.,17,TGTGCCAGTAGTATAGAGTTTTGGGGACAGGGTGCAGATACGCAGTATTTT,CASSIEFWGQGADTQYF
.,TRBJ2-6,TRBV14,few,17,TGTGCCAGCAGCCTTCGACACGCGCTCTCTGGGGCCAACGTCCTGACTTTC,CASSLRHALSGANVLTF
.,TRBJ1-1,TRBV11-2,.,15,TGTGCCAGCAGCTTAGGGTCGGGTTCGGGCACTGAAGCTTTCTTT,CASSLGSGSGTEAFF
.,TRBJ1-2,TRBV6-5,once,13,TGTGCCAGCAGTTACTCCAGACTGTTTGGCTACACCTTC,CASSYSRLFGYTF
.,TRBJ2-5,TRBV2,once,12,TGTGCCAGCAGAGCTCAGGGGGAGACCCAGTACTTC,CASRAQGETQYF
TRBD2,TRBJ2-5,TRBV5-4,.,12,TGTGCCACAGCGGGAGTTGGAGAGACCCAGTACTTC,CATAGVGETQYF
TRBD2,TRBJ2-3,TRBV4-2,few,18,TGTGCCAGCAGCCAGTCCAGAAGGCGGGGAGGGAGCACAGATACGCAGTATTTT,CASSQSRRRGGSTDTQYF
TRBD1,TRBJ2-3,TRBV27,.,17,TGTGCCAGCAGTTTATTGAAAAAGACAGGGAAAAAAGATACGCAGTATTTT,CASSLLKKTGKKDTQYF
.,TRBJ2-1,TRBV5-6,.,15,TGTGCCAGCAGCTTGGTCGGGGGTGGTGGCGGTGAGCAGTTCTTC,CASSLVGGGGGEQFF
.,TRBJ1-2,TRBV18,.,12,TGTGCCAGCCATCCGGGTAACTATGGCTACACCTTC,CASHPGNYGYTF
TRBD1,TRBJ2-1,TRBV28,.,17,TGTGCCAGCAGTCCAATCCGGGACAGGGTGGGGTACAATGAGCAGTTCTTC,CASSPIRDRVGYNEQFF
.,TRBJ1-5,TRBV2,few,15,TGTGCCAGCAGCGGACAGCCCGATAGCAATCAGCCCCAGCATTTT,CASSGQPDSNQPQHF
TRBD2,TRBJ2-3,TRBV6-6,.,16,TGTGCCAGCAGCCTAGCGGGAGGATCTAGCACAGATACGCAGTATTTT,CASSLAGGSSTDTQYF
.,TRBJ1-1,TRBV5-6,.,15,TGTGCCAGCAGCTTGCCCGCAGGGTGGGCCACTGAAGCTTTCTTT,CASSLPAGWATEAFF
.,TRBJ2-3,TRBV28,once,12,TGTGCCAGCACAAGCGGACTCTCTACGCAGTATTTT,CASTSGLSTQYF
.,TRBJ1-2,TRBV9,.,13,TGTGCCAGCAGCGTAGCACAGGGATATGGCTACACCTTC,CASSVAQGYGYTF
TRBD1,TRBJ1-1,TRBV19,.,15,TGTGCCAGTAGTTGGGTGGGACAGGGTTTCACTGAAGCTTTCTTT,CASSWVGQGFTEAFF
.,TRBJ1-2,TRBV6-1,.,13,TGTGCCAGCATAGGGTCGGGGGGCCATGGCTACACCTTC,CASIGSGGHGYTF
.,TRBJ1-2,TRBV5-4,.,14,TGTGCCAGCAGCTTGACTGGACTACACTATGGCTACACCTTC,CASSLTGLHYGYTF
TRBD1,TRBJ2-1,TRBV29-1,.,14,TGCGGCGTTGATGGGACAGGTTACAACAATGAGCAGTTCTTC,CGVDGTGYNNEQFF
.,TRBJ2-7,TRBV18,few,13,TGTGCCAGCTCAACCGACAGTGTCTACGAGCAGTACTTC,CASSTDSVYEQYF
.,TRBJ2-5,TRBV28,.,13,TGTGCCAGCAGCCTCGGACAGTTGGAGACCCAGTACTTC,CASSLGQLETQYF
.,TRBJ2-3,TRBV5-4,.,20,TGTGCCAGCAGCTTGGCCCGGTCGAGGAGCCCGCCCCAACCCACAGATACGCAGTATTTT,CASSLARSRSPPQPTDTQYF
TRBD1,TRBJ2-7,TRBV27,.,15,TGTGCCAGCAGTTACCTCAGGGGGCAGAGCGACGAGCAGTACTTC,CASSYLRGQSDEQYF
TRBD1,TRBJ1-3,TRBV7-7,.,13,TGTGCCAGCAGCCGGGACAGGGGCAACACCATATATTTT,CASSRDRGNTIYF
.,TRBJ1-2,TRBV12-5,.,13,TGTGCTAGTGGCTCCCCCCCCGGGTATGGCTACACCTTC,CASGSPPGYGYTF
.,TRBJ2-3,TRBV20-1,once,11,TGCAGTCCCAGCGGCACAGATACGCAGTATTTT,CSPSGTDTQYF
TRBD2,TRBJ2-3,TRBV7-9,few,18,TGTGCCAGCAGCTTGCCAATTCGACTAGCGGGCATCAGGGATACGCAGTATTTT,CASSLPIRLAGIRDTQYF
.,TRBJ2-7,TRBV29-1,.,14,TGCAGCGTTGAAGATACTAGGCCCTCCTACGAGCAGTACTTC,CSVEDTRPSYEQYF
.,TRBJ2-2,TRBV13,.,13,TGTGCCAGCAGCCCCCGTTTCCCCGGGGAGCTGTTTTTT,CASSPRFPGELFF
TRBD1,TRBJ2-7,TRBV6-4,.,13,TGTGCCAGCAGTGCGACAGGGGGCTCCGAGCAGTACTTC,CASSATGGSEQYF
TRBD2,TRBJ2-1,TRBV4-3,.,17,TGCGCCAGCAGCGACAGACTGGCGGGAGGACCCTACAATGAGCAGTTCTTC,CASSDRLAGGPYNEQFF
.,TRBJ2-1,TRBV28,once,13,TGTGCCAGCAGTCTCCAAGGGGGCAATGAGCAGTTCTTC,CASSLQGGNEQFF
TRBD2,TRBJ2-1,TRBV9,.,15,TGTGCCAGCAGCGAGCCCCGCGGGAGTATGAATGAGCAGTTCTTC,CASSEPRGSMNEQFF
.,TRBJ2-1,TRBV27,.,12,TGTGCCCGCAATAGCTCCTACAATGAGCAGTTCTTC,CARNSSYNEQFF
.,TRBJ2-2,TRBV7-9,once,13,TGTGCCAGCAGCTTACTGAACACCGGGGAGCTGTTTTTT,CASSLLNTGELFF
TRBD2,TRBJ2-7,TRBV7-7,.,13,TGTGCCAGCAGCCCGGGGAGGGGTTACGAGCAGTACTTC,CASSPGRGYEQYF
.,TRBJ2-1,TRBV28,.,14,TGTGCCAGCAGTCTCCCAGGACGGGGCAATGAGCAGTTCTTC,CASSLPGRGNEQFF
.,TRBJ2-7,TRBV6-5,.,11,TGTGCCAGCAGCTTCGGCTACGAGCAGTACTTC,CASSFGYEQYF